This T cell receptor beta chain appears in the sequencing data of a study of blood T cell repertoires in COVID-19. Study at large: Sample material is recorded as cDNA or gDNA derived from T cells, B-cell-depleted T cells, or PBMCs.

The CDR3 spans 14 residues. CDR1 is SGHDN, CDR2 FVKESK, per germline. V was cut by 5 bases and J by 3 bases, with 14 bases left in between. Repertoires were generated with immunoSEQ multiplex PCR, while TCRdb's copy carries only in-frame clones and drops some. The sample includes 300,000 to 350,000 clones, approximately 83% seen only once; the top ten take around 4.5%. The V call is TRBV14, the J call TRBJ2-7; possible D gene TRBD2, 6 bases. Specimen: PBMCs or T cells enriched from blood (not recorded which). The origin of this receptor is a woman in her forties with acute COVID-19. This CDR3 is CASSYWASDYEQYF. In DNA form, the CDR3 reads TGTGCCAGCAGCTACTGGGCTAGCGACTACGAGCAGTACTTC.